A single TCR beta chain is shown here with its context. In the authors' methods: Estimates of nucleated cell counts were drawn from the amplification of reference gene primers. TCRdb's copy holds only in-frame clones and misses some; the assay was immunoSEQ multiplex PCR. V and J calls and clone size are given by that table; D and trimming were obtained from the DNA. This table holds about 120,000 clones, around four fifths found once. This sample was included in a study of blood T cell repertoires in COVID-19. Whole-study context: The United States, Italy and Spain supplied acute and convalescent COVID-19 samples. From T cells, B-cell-depleted T cells, or PBMCs came the material, which was cDNA or gDNA.

With 6 bases clipped from V and 6 bases from J, the junction kept 5 bases outside the gene matches. The CDR3 runs 12 residues. Germline V gene data show CDR1 as SQVTM and CDR2 as ANQGSEA. Sequenced: peripheral blood. J is TRBJ1-2 and V is TRBV29-1, with TRBD1 matching over 9 bases. The receptor's source is a man aged 55 to 70 with active or convalescent COVID-19. The CDR3 region has the DNA TGCAGCGTGGGGGACAGGGTCCATGGCTACACCTTC. It translates to CSVGDRVHGYTF. The full variable domain, with the rest looked up from reference TRBV29-1 and TRBJ1-2, is SAVISQKPSRDICQRGTSLTIQCQVDSQVTMMFWYRQQPGQSLTLIATANQGSEATYESGFVIDKFPISRPNLTFSTLTVSNMSPEDSSIYLCSVGDRVHGYTFGSGTRLTVV.